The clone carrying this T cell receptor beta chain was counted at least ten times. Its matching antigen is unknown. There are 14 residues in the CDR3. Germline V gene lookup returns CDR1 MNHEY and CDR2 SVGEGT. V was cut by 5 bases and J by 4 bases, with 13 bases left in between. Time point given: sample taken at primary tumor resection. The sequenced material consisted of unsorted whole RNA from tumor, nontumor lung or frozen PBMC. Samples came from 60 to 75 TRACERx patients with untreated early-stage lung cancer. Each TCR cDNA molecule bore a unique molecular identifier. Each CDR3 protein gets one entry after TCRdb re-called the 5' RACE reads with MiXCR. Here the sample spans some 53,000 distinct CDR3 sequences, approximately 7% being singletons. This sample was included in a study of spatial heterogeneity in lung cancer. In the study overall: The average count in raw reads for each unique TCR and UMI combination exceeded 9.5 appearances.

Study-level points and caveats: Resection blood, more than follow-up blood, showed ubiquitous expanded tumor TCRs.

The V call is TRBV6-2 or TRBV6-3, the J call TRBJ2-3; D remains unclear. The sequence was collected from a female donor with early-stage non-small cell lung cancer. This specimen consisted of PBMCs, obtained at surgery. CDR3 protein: CASSHLSAADTQYF. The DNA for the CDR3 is TGTGCCAGCAGTCACCTATCGGCTGCAGATACGCAGTATTTT.